One sample yielded the 18 T cell receptor beta chains listed below, sequenced in a study of blood T cells in healthy people across ages. Primers used in a second PCR of about 7 to 11 cycles were a sample-barcoded 5' primer and a J-beta primer mix. From the 5' RACE reads, TCRdb called clonotypes with MiXCR, one entry per CDR3 protein. The sample lists 700,000 to 850,000 distinct CDR3 sequences, roughly 50% seen once, with 40% to 50% in the top ten. Sequenced sample: blood. These receptors came from an elderly man in good health.

This clonotype was detected once. The V gene is TRBV2, the J gene TRBJ2-3, with 7 positions matching TRBD2. CDR1 is SNHLY, CDR2 FYNNEI, per germline. V was pared by 3 bases and J by 2 bases, with 8 bases of the junction left unmatched. The CDR3 length is 16 residues. CDR3 sequence reads: CASSDRASGVTDTQYF. Here the CDR3 DNA reads TGTGCCAGCAGTGACAGAGCTAGCGGAGTCACAGATACGCAGTATTTT. The full variable domain, in which reference TRBV2 and TRBJ2-3 provide the parts outside the CDR3, is EPEVTQTPSHQVTQMGQEVILRCVPISNHLYFYWYRQILGQKVEFLVSFYNNEISEKSEIFDDQFSVERPDGSNFTLKIRSTKLEDSAMYFCASSDRASGVTDTQYFGPGTRLTVL.

The V call is TRBV27, the J call TRBJ2-7; D call uncertain. The CDR3 runs 14 residues. Germline loops: CDR1 MNHEY, CDR2 SMNVEV (reference sequence). Trimming left V 5 bases short and J 0 bases short, with 11 bases between. The CDR3 region has the DNA TGTGCCAGCAGTCGCGAACCGTCCTCCTACGAGCAGTACTTC. Residues: CASSREPSSYEQYF.

The sample holds a few counts of this clonotype. This rearrangement joins TRBV12-3 or TRBV12-4 to TRBJ2-7, with a possible D match to TRBD1 (6 bases). V was cut by 5 bases and J by 2 bases, with 13 bases left in between. This CDR3 contains 14 residues. CDR3 sequence reads: CASSPQGPAYEQYF. The DNA of the CDR3 is TGTGCCAGCAGTCCACAGGGTCCGGCCTACGAGCAGTACTTC.

This clonotype has a handful of counts. The rearrangement joins TRBV29-1 to TRBJ2-1, with D perhaps matching TRBD2 (5 bases). The closer fit of TRBJ2-7 to the DNA end suggests the J call may be wrong. This CDR3 has 15 residues. Germline V gives CDR1 SQVTM, CDR2 ANQGSEA. The CDR3 spells CSVEGRSSSRDEQYF. The CDR3 DNA sequence: TGCAGCGTTGAGGGCAGGAGCTCCTCGAGGGATGAGCAGTACTTC.

This clonotype was recorded a few times. The chain carries TRBV6-6 and TRBJ2-7; D is undetermined. The CDR3 is 12 residues long. The germline V gene encodes CDR1 MNHNY and CDR2 SVGAGI (reference sequence). The V end lost 8 bases, the J end lost 3 bases, and 11 bases lay between the germline ends. CDR3 loop: CASGRIVYEQYF. As DNA, the CDR3 is TGTGCCAGCGGACGAATAGTCTACGAGCAGTACTTC.

J is TRBJ1-4 and V is TRBV12-3 or TRBV12-4; D uncertain. CDR3 length equals 16 residues. With 7 bases removed from V and 7 bases from J, the gap between germline ends came to 22 bases. In DNA, the CDR3 is TGTGCCAGCAACAAAGGTTCGGGAAATGCCCCTGAAAAACTGTTTTTT. Encoded protein: CASNKGSGNAPEKLFF.

The CDR3, as DNA: TGCAGTGCTTCAGATAACCCTGAGCAGTACTTC. Its translation: CSASDNPEQYF. The chain recombines TRBV20-1 with TRBJ2-5; no clear D. Germline assignment: CDR1 DFQATT and CDR2 SNEGSKA (reference sequence). V was shortened by 5 bases and J by 11 bases, with 15 bases between the two germline ends. The CDR3 runs 11 residues.

In DNA, the CDR3 is TGTGCCAGCAGCTTAGATGGACAGGCGGGCACAGATACGCAGTATTTT. Translating gives CASSLDGQAGTDTQYF. The chain couples TRBV5-5 to TRBJ2-3, with 7 bases identical to TRBD1. This CDR3 contains 16 residues. Trimming cost V 2 bases and J 1 base; bases outside gene matches: 7. Looked up from germline, CDR1 is SGHKS and CDR2 is YYEKEE (reference sequence).

This clonotype appeared a single time. The gene calls are TRBV5-5 and TRBJ2-1, with TRBD2 matching over 10 bases. V lost 6 bases to trimming and J lost 14 bases; unmatched junction nucleotides: 5. CDR1 and CDR2 (germline): SGHKS, YYEKEE (reference sequence). The CDR3 runs to 11 residues. CDR3 DNA: TGTGCCAGCATCCTAGCGGGAGCTAAGTTCTTC. Amino acid sequence: CASILAGAKFF.

The table lists this clonotype with a count of one. The chain links TRBV10-3 to TRBJ2-5; TRBD1 agrees at 9 bases. The germline V gene has CDR1 ENHRY and CDR2 SYGVKD. V was pared by 10 bases and J by 5 bases, with 8 bases of the junction left unmatched. This CDR3 has 13 amino acids. The CDR3 spells CATSGTGLETQYF. CDR3 sequence (DNA): TGTGCCACCAGCGGGACAGGGTTGGAGACCCAGTACTTC.

The chain combines TRBV6-1 with TRBJ2-1, with 8 bases identical to TRBD2. The V segment lost 6 bases and the J segment 3 bases; nucleotides outside the gene matches: 7. This CDR3 spans 15 amino acids. From germline, CDR1 is MNHNS and CDR2 SASEGT. CDR3 DNA sequence: TGTGCCAGCAGCTCGACTAGCGCTGTCTACAATGAGCAGTTCTTC. Translation gives CASSSTSAVYNEQFF.

This clonotype was seen once. This rearrangement joins TRBV11-2 to TRBJ1-1, with a possible D match to TRBD1 (6 bases). The germline gives CDR1 SGHAT, CDR2 FQNNGV. V gave up 0 bases and J gave up 5 bases, with 10 bases separating them. The CDR3 contains 14 residues. The CDR3 DNA sequence: TGTGCCAGCAGCTTAGAAGCAGGGGTTACTGAAGCTTTCTTT. Translated, it gives CASSLEAGVTEAFF.

The chain links TRBV28 to TRBJ2-5; 10 bases line up with TRBD2. The germline V gene encodes CDR1 MDHEN and CDR2 SYDVKM. With 4 bases clipped from V and 3 bases from J, the junction kept 8 bases outside the gene matches. This CDR3 is built from 16 residues. The CDR3 DNA follows: TGTGCCAGCAGTTCATGGGTAGGGACTAGCGAAGAGACCCAGTACTTC. Amino acid sequence: CASSSWVGTSEETQYF.

This sequence joins TRBV29-1 and TRBJ2-3; 7 nucleotides agree with TRBD2. V was pared by 4 bases and J by 4 bases, with 11 bases of the junction left unmatched. The V gene's germline CDR1 is SQVTM and CDR2 ANQGSEA. This CDR3 is 15 amino acids long. The CDR3 loop reads CSVGPSGRPPDTQYF. The CDR3 nucleotides read TGCAGCGTTGGACCTAGCGGTCGTCCCCCAGATACGCAGTATTTT.

The chain couples TRBV28 to TRBJ1-2; a weak D match, TRBD1 (6 bases). Germline V gives CDR1 MDHEN, CDR2 SYDVKM. V lost 6 bases, J lost 8 bases, and 16 bases lay in between. The CDR3 consists of 13 residues. The CDR3 here is CASSYGPQGGYTF. The CDR3 DNA is TGTGCCAGCAGCTACGGGCCTCAGGGGGGCTACACCTTC.

The J gene is TRBJ2-3, the V gene TRBV21-1. TRBV21-1 is deemed a pseudogene. This CDR3 has 14 residues. The CDR3 region has the DNA TGTGCCAGCGGACCTACTCGGGGCACAGATACGCAGTATTTT. Translation gives CASGPTRGTDTQYF.

V and J are TRBV28 and TRBJ2-5; 9 bases align to TRBD1. The J call may be incorrect, as the DNA end agrees better with TRBJ2-7. Looked up from germline, CDR1 is MDHEN and CDR2 is SYDVKM. The CDR3 has 14 residues. Here the CDR3 reads CASADRGDFYEQYF. Written as DNA, the CDR3 is TGTGCCAGCGCAGACAGGGGGGATTTCTACGAGCAGTACTTC.

This clonotype has at least ten counts. This chain uses TRBV29-1 with TRBJ1-6, with 8 bases that match TRBD1. Germline trimming cut 5 bases from V and 10 bases from J; bases unmatched to any gene: 7. CDR1 is SQVTM and CDR2 is ANQGSEA in the germline V gene. This CDR3 spans 13 amino acids. The CDR3 DNA reads TGCAGCGTTCAGGACAGGGAGTTCTCACCCCTCCACTTT. Its protein is CSVQDREFSPLHF.